A single sample gave rise to the 10 T cell receptor beta chains below, sequenced in a study of cytomegalovirus exposure and HLA in healthy donors. The PCR used 60 Vbeta and 13 Jbeta primers. Profiling relied on immunoSEQ multiplex PCR, and the TCRdb table lists in-frame clones only, not all of them. The sample shows a few hundred thousand clones, nearly 95% of them seen only once. The material sequenced was PBMCs. Receptor source: a girl aged 2 to 9 in good health and CMV-seronegative.

The gene calls are TRBV7-2 and TRBJ1-2, with 9 bases identical to TRBD1. CDR1 SGHTA and CDR2 FQGNSA come from the germline V gene. With 5 bases clipped from V and 2 bases from J, the junction kept 6 bases outside the gene matches. The CDR3 consists of 15 residues. The CDR3 protein is CASSQVGTGNYGYTF. The CDR3 bases are TGTGCCAGCAGCCAGGTGGGGACAGGGAACTATGGCTACACCTTC. Based on the CDR3 plus reference TRBV7-2 and TRBJ1-2, the full variable domain is GAGVSQSPSNKVTEKGKDVELRCDPISGHTALYWYRQSLGQGLEFLIYFQGNSAPDKSGLPSDRFSAERTGGSVSTLTIQRTQQEDSAVYLCASSQVGTGNYGYTFGSGTRLTVV.

The chain is built from TRBV11-2 and TRBJ2-4, with TRBD2 matching 13 bases. The CDR3 extends over 17 amino acids. V lost 0 bases and J lost 7; bases outside the gene matches: 6. CDR1 is SGHAT, CDR2 FQNNGV, per germline. DNA for the CDR3: TGTGCCAGCAGCTTAGAGCCCGGGACTAGCGGGATGAACATTCAGTACTTC. It yields the protein CASSLEPGTSGMNIQYF. Supplemented by reference TRBV11-2 and TRBJ2-4, the full variable domain reads EAGVAQSPRYKIIEKRQSVAFWCNPISGHATLYWYQQILGQGPKLLIQFQNNGVVDDSQLPKDRFSAERLKGVDSTLKIQPAKLEDSAVYLCASSLEPGTSGMNIQYFGAGTRLSVL.

This rearrangement joins TRBV27 to TRBJ1-4; the match to TRBD1 covers 8 bases. J was trimmed by 7 bases and V by 6 bases; bases with no gene match: 4. Germline CDR1 MNHEY, CDR2 SMNVEV (reference sequence). The CDR3 length is 13 residues. The CDR3, as DNA: TGTGCCAGCAGAAAGGACAGGGCTGAAAAACTGTTTTTT. As protein: CASRKDRAEKLFF.

The rearrangement joins TRBV6-4 to TRBJ2-1; TRBD2 matches at 11 bases. This CDR3 spans 15 amino acids. The germline CDR1 and CDR2 sequences are MRHNA and SNTAGT. Germline trimming cut 5 bases from V and 5 bases from J; bases unmatched to any gene: 5. The DNA of the CDR3 is TGTGCCAGCAGTCCCCTAGCGGGGGGAGACAATGAGCAGTTCTTC. Translated, it gives CASSPLAGGDNEQFF.

V is TRBV6-6 and J is TRBJ1-1; 7 nucleotides match TRBD1. CDR3 length: 14 amino acids. Germline assignment: CDR1 MNHNY and CDR2 SVGAGI (reference sequence). V lost 3 bases and J lost 4; bases outside the gene matches: 5. CDR3 sequence reads: CASSYLPGGTEAFF. The CDR3 coding sequence is TGTGCCAGCAGTTATCTCCCAGGGGGCACTGAAGCTTTCTTT.

V and J are TRBV12-5 and TRBJ1-1, with a weak D call TRBD1 (5 bases). The germline V gene encodes CDR1 LGHNT and CDR2 FRNRAP. This CDR3 spans 14 amino acids. V gave up 4 bases and J gave up 4 bases, with 13 bases separating them. The CDR3 DNA sequence: TGTGCTAGTGGTTCGACCTCAGGGTTCACTGAAGCTTTCTTT. This sequence encodes CASGSTSGFTEAFF.

CDR3 amino acids: CASSIGGGAFANTGELFF. CDR3 nucleotide sequence: TGTGCCAGTAGTATTGGAGGGGGCGCGTTTGCGAACACCGGGGAGCTGTTTTTT. The rearrangement joins TRBV19 to TRBJ2-2, with D possibly being TRBD1 (7 bases). CDR1 and CDR2 from the germline V gene are LNHDA and SQIVND (reference sequence). V lost 3 bases and J 0 bases, leaving 17 bases between the germline ends. There are 18 residues in the CDR3.

The chain is built from TRBV10-1 and TRBJ2-1; 9 bases map to TRBD2. Germline V gene lookup returns CDR1 WNHNN and CDR2 SYGVQD (reference sequence). The CDR3 has 16 residues. Germline trimming cut 1 base from V and 2 bases from J; bases unmatched to any gene: 3. In DNA, the CDR3 is TGCGCCAGCAGTGAGTTGGCGGGGGGGCCCTACAATGAGCAGTTCTTC. Its translation: CASSELAGGPYNEQFF.

The chain is built from TRBV6-1 and TRBJ2-3; 8 positions agree with TRBD2. Germline V CDR1 and CDR2: MNHNS, SASEGT. This CDR3 region has 16 residues. J was trimmed by 4 bases and V by 4 bases; bases with no gene match: 10. CDR3 protein: CASSAPGLVSADTQYF. The CDR3 DNA follows: TGTGCCAGCAGTGCCCCGGGACTAGTGTCGGCAGATACGCAGTATTTT.

V usage is TRBV28 and J usage is TRBJ1-1; D unclear. This CDR3 spans 15 amino acids. The V end was cut by 6 bases, the J end by 6 bases, with 20 bases between. Germline V CDR1 and CDR2: MDHEN, SYDVKM. The CDR3 here is CASRSGLLIAAEAFF. The DNA of the CDR3 is TGTGCCAGCAGGAGCGGGCTCCTTATTGCCGCTGAAGCTTTCTTT.